These 23 T cell receptor beta chains originate from one sample sequenced in a study of shared clonotypes between healthy human individuals. Clones were read by immunoSEQ multiplex PCR, and TCRdb kept only the in-frame ones, dropping some. The sample lists some 2,000,000 clones, approximately 95% occurring once. The sequenced material came from naive CD4+ T cells sorted from blood. Subset specified: CD45RA+ positively selected. The receptors stem from a man younger than 35 in good health.

In nucleotides, the CDR3 is TGCGCCAGCAGCCTGTCCGAGAGGGTGAACACTGAAGCTTTCTTT. It specifies CASSLSERVNTEAFF. This chain connects TRBV5-1 to TRBJ1-1; D gene uncertain. CDR1 is SGHRS, CDR2 YFSETQ, per germline. V lost 4 bases and J lost 0, with 13 bases in between. The CDR3 spans 15 residues.

CDR3 residues: CASSKGASGDETQYF. In DNA form, the CDR3 reads TGCGCCAGCAGTAAAGGGGCTAGCGGGGATGAGACCCAGTACTTC. V is TRBV10-1 and J is TRBJ2-5; 9 bases fit TRBD2. Germline CDR1 WNHNN, CDR2 SYGVQD (reference sequence). This CDR3 has 15 amino acids. V lost 5 bases and J lost 5; bases outside the gene matches: 9.

The chain joins TRBV4-2 to TRBJ1-6, with D possibly being TRBD1 (5 bases). Trimming took off 0 bases at V and 5 bases at J, with 11 bases between the two ends. Germline assignment: CDR1 LGHNA and CDR2 YNFKEQ. CDR3 length: 16 amino acids. CDR3: CASSQEFSDNNSPLHF. The CDR3 DNA sequence: TGTGCCAGCAGCCAAGAGTTCTCGGACAATAATTCACCCCTCCACTTT.

The chain uses TRBV10-3 and TRBJ2-7; weak D call: TRBD1 (5 bases). This CDR3 region has 15 residues. CDR1 is ENHRY and CDR2 is SYGVKD in the germline V gene. The V and J ends lost 2 bases and 2 bases respectively, with 13 bases between them. The CDR3 protein is CAISEADIPTYEQYF. The CDR3 DNA reads as TGTGCCATCAGTGAGGCGGACATTCCTACCTACGAGCAGTACTTC.

The rearrangement uses TRBV5-1 and TRBJ2-7; 7 positions agree with TRBD2. The CDR3 length is 16 residues. Germline V CDR1 and CDR2: SGHRS, YFSETQ. The V and J ends lost 0 bases and 4 bases, in that order; junction bases with no gene match: 10. In nucleotides, the CDR3 is TGCGCCAGCAGCTTGGATCCAGCGGGGACGAAATACGAGCAGTACTTC. Protein product: CASSLDPAGTKYEQYF.

The chain joins TRBV9 to TRBJ2-7; 7 nucleotides line up with TRBD2. CDR1 is SGDLS, CDR2 YYNGEE, per germline. The CDR3 spans 13 residues. CDR3 in amino acids: CANQGGSTHEQYF. CDR3 sequence (DNA): TGTGCTAACCAGGGCGGGAGTACCCACGAGCAGTACTTC.

The chain is built from TRBV10-3 and TRBJ1-2; possibly TRBD1 for D (5 bases). Germline V gene data show CDR1 as ENHRY and CDR2 as SYGVKD. Deletions cut 10 bases from V and 4 bases from J, with 19 bases between. This CDR3 is built from 14 residues. The CDR3 DNA follows: TGTGCCACCCGACAGCACTCTCTACTCTATGGCTACACCTTC. It translates to CATRQHSLLYGYTF.

This chain joins TRBV11-2 and TRBJ2-7; the D gene is possibly TRBD1 (6 bases). The germline V and J ends were trimmed by 5 bases and 6 bases, with 14 bases remaining between them. Per germline, CDR1 SGHAT and CDR2 FQNNGV. The CDR3 sequence is 13 residues long. CDR3 sequence: CASSPEGGREQYF. The CDR3 DNA reads as TGTGCCAGCAGCCCGGAAGGGGGACGCGAGCAGTACTTC.

V gene TRBV5-4 combines with J gene TRBJ1-1, with a possible D match to TRBD1 (5 bases). V was cut by 0 bases and J by 5 bases, with 17 bases left in between. Germline V lookup: CDR1 SGHNT, CDR2 YYREEE (reference sequence). The CDR3 extends over 16 amino acids. CDR3 bases: TGTGCCAGCAGCTTGGAAGGGGAAATGGTGGGAACTGAAGCTTTCTTT. Its translation: CASSLEGEMVGTEAFF.

The chain combines TRBV10-1 with TRBJ1-3, with a tentative D call TRBD1 (6 bases). The germline V and J ends were trimmed by 4 bases and 4 bases, with 17 bases remaining between them. Germline CDR1 and CDR2: WNHNN and SYGVQD (reference sequence). This CDR3 region has 16 residues. CDR3 region: CASSVLPGGRGNTIYF. DNA of the CDR3: TGCGCCAGCAGTGTTCTCCCCGGGGGGCGAGGAAACACCATATATTTT.

This rearrangement joins TRBV27 to TRBJ1-1; the D is unclear. The germline CDR1 and CDR2 sequences are MNHEY and SMNVEV (reference sequence). V lost 4 bases to trimming and J lost 2 bases, with 8 bases between them. This CDR3 is 13 amino acids long. The CDR3 nucleotides are TGTGCCAGCAGTTCTCCGAGTAACACTGAAGCTTTCTTT. Translating it yields CASSSPSNTEAFF.

The rearrangement links TRBV27 to TRBJ2-6; TRBD1 matches 7 bases. The ends lost 5 bases at V and 2 bases at J; junction bases unmatched: 15. This CDR3 is built from 19 residues. CDR1 and CDR2 from the germline V gene are MNHEY and SMNVEV (reference sequence). CDR3 amino acids: CASSPRGQPPSPGANVLTF. The CDR3 coding sequence is TGTGCCAGCAGTCCTAGGGGACAGCCCCCCAGTCCTGGGGCCAACGTCCTGACTTTC.

V gene TRBV4-2 combines with J gene TRBJ1-4; D is ambiguous. The CDR3 runs to 17 residues. V lost 4 bases, J lost 0 bases, and 15 bases lay in between. Germline V gene sequence: CDR1 LGHNA, CDR2 YNFKEQ. The chain's CDR3 is CASSPLGEGSTNEKLFF. CDR3 coding DNA: TGTGCCAGCAGCCCGCTTGGAGAGGGATCAACTAATGAAAAACTGTTTTTT.

J is TRBJ2-7 and V is TRBV12-5; the D is unclear. The V gene's germline CDR1 is LGHNT and CDR2 FRNRAP. This CDR3 is built from 13 residues. The ends were cut back, 6 bases at V and 0 bases at J, with 9 bases in the middle. The CDR3 reads CASGGLNSYEQYF. Here the CDR3 DNA reads TGTGCTAGTGGCGGGTTGAACTCCTACGAGCAGTACTTC.

The CDR3 loop reads CASSSPGRWDEKLFF. In DNA form, the CDR3 reads TGTGCCAGCAGCTCCCCCGGAAGATGGGATGAAAAACTGTTTTTT. V and J are TRBV28 and TRBJ1-4, with D unresolved. Germline V gene sequence: CDR1 MDHEN, CDR2 SYDVKM. The CDR3 covers 15 residues. The ends were cut back, 6 bases at V and 6 bases at J, with 17 bases in the middle. Variable domain in full (rest from reference TRBV28 and TRBJ1-4): DVKVTQSSRYLVKRTGEKVFLECVQDMDHENMFWYRQDPGLGLRLIYFSYDVKMKEKGDIPEGYSVSREKKERFSLILESASTNQTSMYLCASSSPGRWDEKLFFGSGTQLSVL.

The rearrangement links TRBV5-1 to TRBJ2-2, with TRBD2 matching over 9 bases. Germline CDR1 reads SGHRS; CDR2 reads YFSETQ. CDR3 size: 15 residues. Trimming cost V 2 bases and J 5 bases; bases outside gene matches: 4. The CDR3 nucleotides read TGCGCCAGCAGCTTACAAGCGGGAGGTACCGGGGAGCTGTTTTTT. It is translated as CASSLQAGGTGELFF.

In this sample, this clone turned up once. This sequence joins TRBV5-6 and TRBJ2-6, with TRBD2 as a possible D gene (5 bases). Trimming left V 7 bases short and J 4 bases short, with 15 bases between. Germline V gene lookup returns CDR1 SGHDT and CDR2 YYEEEE. CDR3 size: 15 residues. In DNA form, the CDR3 reads TGTGCCAGCGGCATAACGGGGTCCGGGGCCAACGTCCTGACTTTC. Translating it yields CASGITGSGANVLTF. The complete variable domain, with remaining parts taken from reference TRBV5-6 and TRBJ2-6, reads DAGVTQSPTHLIKTRGQQVTLRCSPKSGHDTVSWYQQALGQGPQFIFQYYEEEERQRGNFPDRFSGHQFPNYSSELNVNALLLGDSALYLCASGITGSGANVLTFGAGSRLTVL.

This CDR3 reads CASTPDSYGYTF. The CDR3 DNA follows: TGTGCCAGTACCCCTGACAGCTATGGCTACACCTTC. The rearrangement uses TRBV28 and TRBJ1-2; D is possibly TRBD1 (5 bases). CDR3 length equals 12 residues. V was shortened by 9 bases and J by 4 bases, with 12 bases between the two germline ends. Per germline, CDR1 MDHEN and CDR2 SYDVKM.

This clone was seen a single time. The chain couples TRBV6-5 to TRBJ2-4, with 7 bases matching TRBD1. The germline V gene encodes CDR1 MNHEY and CDR2 SVGAGI. The V gene end was trimmed by 11 bases and the J gene end by 0 bases; junction bases not matched to a gene: 7. This CDR3 comprises 14 residues. CDR3 nucleotides: TGTGCCGCAGGCAGGGGGATAGCCAAAAACATTCAGTACTTC. Residues: CAAGRGIAKNIQYF.

The genes are TRBV7-2 and TRBJ1-5; 12 bases align to TRBD1. Unmatched junction bases numbered 7, after V lost 3 bases and J lost 4 bases. CDR3 size: 17 residues. Per germline, CDR1 SGHTA and CDR2 FQGNSA. The CDR3 region is CASSLMPGQGANQPQHF. The CDR3 nucleotides read TGTGCCAGCAGCTTGATGCCGGGACAGGGGGCAAATCAGCCCCAGCATTTT.

The chain carries TRBV6-5 and TRBJ2-3, with 7 bases fitting TRBD1. V shed 11 bases, J shed 2 bases, and the junction held 10 bases outside the gene matches. The CDR3 spans 14 residues. Germline V gives CDR1 MNHEY, CDR2 SVGAGI. Written as DNA, the CDR3 is TGTGCCTCACGGACAGGAACATTCACAGATACGCAGTATTTT. It encodes CASRTGTFTDTQYF.

This clone was detected a few times. The chain combines TRBV19 with TRBJ1-3; D is unclear. The CDR3 sequence is 15 residues long. V gave up 4 bases and J gave up 1 base, with 11 bases separating them. Germline V CDR1 and CDR2: LNHDA, SQIVND (reference sequence). The CDR3 region has the DNA TGTGCCAGTAGTAAGGACGGTGTTTCTGGAAACACCATATATTTT. It translates to CASSKDGVSGNTIYF.

This chain uses TRBV6-1 with TRBJ2-3; 12 positions agree with TRBD2. Per the germline V gene, CDR1 is MNHNS and CDR2 is SASEGT. The V segment lost 10 bases and the J segment 3 bases; nucleotides outside the gene matches: 8. The CDR3 runs to 15 residues. The CDR3 DNA follows: TGTGCCACCCTTCTGGGACTAGCGGGTACAGATACGCAGTATTTT. Translation: CATLLGLAGTDTQYF.